These T cell receptor beta chains were read from a single sample in a study of blood T cell repertoires in COVID-19. This table comes from immunoSEQ multiplex PCR, and its TCRdb copy is limited to in-frame clones, with some not included. The sample has 25,000 to 30,000 clones; roughly 80% are singletons. Sequenced sample: peripheral blood. These receptors were taken from a woman aged 60-75 years with acute or convalescent COVID-19. Each CDR3 is given with its conserved first and last residue. The D gene is left open where the match is weak. Clone size is not always given. Where it is, it says once, few, many or a class for expanded clones.

clone_size cdr3_length d_call j_call v_call cdr3_nt cdr3_aa
. 14 . TRBJ1-3 TRBV2 TGTGCCAGCAGTGAAGCAGGGGCTGGGAACACCATATATTTT CASSEAGAGNTIYF
. 14 TRBD2 TRBJ2-1 TRBV11-1 TGTGCCAGCAGCTTAGGCGGGGGATTCGGTGAGCAGTTCTTC CASSLGGGFGEQFF
. 13 . TRBJ2-3 TRBV10-3 TGTGCCGTATACGGGATTAGCACAGATACGCAGTATTTT CAVYGISTDTQYF
. 18 TRBD1 TRBJ2-7 TRBV18 TGTGCCAGCTCACGGGCTTTTCCGAGACAGGGGGCGAACTACGAGCAGTACTTC CASSRAFPRQGANYEQYF
few 15 . TRBJ1-3 TRBV7-9 TGTGCCAGCAGCGCCCTCACAGGGTCTGGAAACACCATATATTTT CASSALTGSGNTIYF
. 13 . TRBJ1-1 TRBV29-1 TGCAGCGTCCGAGATGGGGCGAACACTGAAGCTTTCTTT CSVRDGANTEAFF
. 15 . TRBJ1-2 TRBV29-1 TGCAGCGTTGATCTGGGACAAGGAGGACGCTATGGCTACACCTTC CSVDLGQGGRYGYTF
. 15 TRBD1 TRBJ1-1 TRBV5-1 TGCGCCAGCAGCTTTGACAGGGAAAGGGGCACTGAAGCTTTCTTT CASSFDRERGTEAFF
. 14 TRBD1 TRBJ1-2 TRBV24-1 TGTGCCACCAGTGATTCGGGACAGCTCTATGGCTACACCTTC CATSDSGQLYGYTF
. 16 TRBD1 TRBJ2-6 TRBV5-1 TGCGCCAGCAGCTTGGCGACAGGGCCTGGGGCCAACGTCCTGACTTTC CASSLATGPGANVLTF
once 15 . TRBJ2-7 TRBV5-4 TGTGCCAGCAGCTTCGGGCAGGGGAGCTCCTACGAGCAGTACTTC CASSFGQGSSYEQYF
few 16 . TRBJ1-1 TRBV5-1 TGCGCCAGCAGCTTGCGCAGGGCCGAATTGAACACTGAAGCTTTCTTT CASSLRRAELNTEAFF
. 15 . TRBJ2-5 TRBV5-1 TGCGCCAGCAGCTTGATGACAGGAGCCCAAGAGACCCAGTACTTC CASSLMTGAQETQYF
. 15 . TRBJ1-2 TRBV9 TGTGCCAGCAGCGTAGATCCACAGCCCAACTATGGCTACACCTTC CASSVDPQPNYGYTF
. 15 TRBD1 TRBJ1-1 TRBV12-5 TGTGCTAGTGGTTCCCCGACAGGGGGGAACACTGAAGCTTTCTTT CASGSPTGGNTEAFF
. 14 TRBD2 TRBJ2-7 TRBV5-8 TGTGCCAGCAGCTGGGGCCGGGGGGGATACGAGCAGTACTTC CASSWGRGGYEQYF
. 12 TRBD1 TRBJ1-2 TRBV7-9 TGTGCCAGCAGCGTACACAGGGGCGGCTACACCTTC CASSVHRGGYTF
. 14 . TRBJ2-1 TRBV7-3 TGTGCCAGCAGCTTAACAGCAGGAATCAATGAGCAGTTCTTC CASSLTAGINEQFF
few 16 TRBD2 TRBJ2-7 TRBV4-2 TGTGCCAGCAGCCAAGGGGGTATCTGGCGGGGGGACGAGCAGTACTTC CASSQGGIWRGDEQYF
. 14 . TRBJ2-1 TRBV24-1 TGTGCCACCAGTGAATCCGACAGTTACAATGAGCAGTTCTTC CATSESDSYNEQFF
. 14 . TRBJ1-4 TRBV30 TGTGCCTGGAGTCCGGGAAACATAGAGGAAAAACTGTTTTTT CAWSPGNIEEKLFF